Given below is one TCR beta chain in context. Sequenced by immunoSEQ multiplex PCR; TCRdb stores in-frame clones only, minus some. The data hold nearly 15,000 clones, with under 40% observed a single time. The CDR3 extends over 16 amino acids. Germline lookup yields CDR1 MNHNY and CDR2 SVGAGI (reference sequence). V lost 2 bases and J 5 bases, leaving 18 bases between the germline ends. The sample belongs to a study of neoadjuvant anti-PD-1 for oral cavity cancer. Specified time point: after neoadjuvant nivolumab, at surgical resection. The chain links TRBV6-6 to TRBJ1-1; D is unclear. The sample in question was tumor tissue, obtained after nivolumab (anti-PD-1) treatment. The receptor was derived from a person between 35 and 79 years old with oral cavity squamous cell carcinoma. The DNA of the CDR3 is TGTGCCAGCAGTTACCGTTATTCTCGGAGTGCTACTGAAGCTTTCTTT. As protein: CASSYRYSRSATEAFF.